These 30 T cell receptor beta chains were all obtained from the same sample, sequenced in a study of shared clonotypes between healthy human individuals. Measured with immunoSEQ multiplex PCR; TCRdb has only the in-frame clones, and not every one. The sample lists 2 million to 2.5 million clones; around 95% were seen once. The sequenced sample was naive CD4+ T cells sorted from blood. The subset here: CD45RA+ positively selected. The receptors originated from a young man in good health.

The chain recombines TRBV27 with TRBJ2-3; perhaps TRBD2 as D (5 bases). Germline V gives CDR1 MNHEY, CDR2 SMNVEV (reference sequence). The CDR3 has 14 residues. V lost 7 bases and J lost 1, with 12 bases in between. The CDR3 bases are TGTGCCAGCACGGAGGCCGACCGCACAGATACGCAGTATTTT. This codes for CASTEADRTDTQYF.

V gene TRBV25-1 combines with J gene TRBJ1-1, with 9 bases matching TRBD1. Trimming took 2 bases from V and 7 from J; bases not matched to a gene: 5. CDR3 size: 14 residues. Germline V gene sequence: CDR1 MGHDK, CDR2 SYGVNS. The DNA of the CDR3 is TGTGCCAGCAGTGAACTGACAGGGGGAGATGAAGCTTTCTTT. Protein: CASSELTGGDEAFF.

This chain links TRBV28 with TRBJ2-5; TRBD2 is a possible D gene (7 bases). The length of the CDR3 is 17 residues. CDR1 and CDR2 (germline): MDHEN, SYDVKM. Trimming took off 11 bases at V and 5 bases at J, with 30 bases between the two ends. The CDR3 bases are TGTGCCGTCTCACTGCCCCCCGGGGGGCTGAGGGGGGAGACCCAGTACTTC. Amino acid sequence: CAVSLPPGGLRGETQYF. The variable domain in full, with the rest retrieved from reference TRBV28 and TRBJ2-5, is DVKVTQSSRYLVKRTGEKVFLECVQDMDHENMFWYRQDPGLGLRLIYFSYDVKMKEKGDIPEGYSVSREKKERFSLILESASTNQTSMYLCAVSLPPGGLRGETQYFGPGTRLLVL.

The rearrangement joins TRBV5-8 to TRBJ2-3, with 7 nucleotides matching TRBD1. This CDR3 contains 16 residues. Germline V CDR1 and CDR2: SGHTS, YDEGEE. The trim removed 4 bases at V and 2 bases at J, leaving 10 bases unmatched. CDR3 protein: CASSVTTGAYTDTQYF. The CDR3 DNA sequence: TGTGCCAGCAGCGTTACCACAGGGGCCTACACAGATACGCAGTATTTT.

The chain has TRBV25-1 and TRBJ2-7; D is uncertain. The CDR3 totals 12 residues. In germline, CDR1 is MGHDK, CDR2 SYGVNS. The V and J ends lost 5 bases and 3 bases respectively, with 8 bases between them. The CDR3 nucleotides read TGTGCCAGCAGTCGAACTGGCTACGAGCAGTACTTC. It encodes CASSRTGYEQYF.

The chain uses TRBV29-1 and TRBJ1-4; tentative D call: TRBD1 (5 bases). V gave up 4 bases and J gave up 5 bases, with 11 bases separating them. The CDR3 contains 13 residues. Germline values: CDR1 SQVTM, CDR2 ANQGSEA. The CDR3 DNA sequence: TGCAGCGTTGGGGGCCTCCCAAATGAAAAACTGTTTTTT. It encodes CSVGGLPNEKLFF.

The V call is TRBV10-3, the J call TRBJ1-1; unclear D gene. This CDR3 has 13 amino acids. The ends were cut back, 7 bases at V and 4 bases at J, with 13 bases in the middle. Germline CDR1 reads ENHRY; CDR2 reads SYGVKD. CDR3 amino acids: CAINPSPGTEAFF. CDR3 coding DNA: TGTGCCATCAACCCTTCCCCGGGCACTGAAGCTTTCTTT.

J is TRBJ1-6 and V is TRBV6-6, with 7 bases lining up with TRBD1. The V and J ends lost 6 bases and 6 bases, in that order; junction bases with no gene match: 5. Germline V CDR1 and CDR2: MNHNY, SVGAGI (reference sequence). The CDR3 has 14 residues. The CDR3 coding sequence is TGTGCCAGCAGCCGGACAGGCCCTAATTCACCCCTCCACTTT. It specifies CASSRTGPNSPLHF.

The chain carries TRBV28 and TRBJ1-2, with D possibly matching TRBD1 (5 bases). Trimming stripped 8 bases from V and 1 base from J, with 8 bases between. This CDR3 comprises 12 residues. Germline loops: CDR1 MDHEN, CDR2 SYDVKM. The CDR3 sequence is CASFGGNYGYTF. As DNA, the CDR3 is TGTGCCAGCTTCGGGGGTAACTATGGCTACACCTTC.

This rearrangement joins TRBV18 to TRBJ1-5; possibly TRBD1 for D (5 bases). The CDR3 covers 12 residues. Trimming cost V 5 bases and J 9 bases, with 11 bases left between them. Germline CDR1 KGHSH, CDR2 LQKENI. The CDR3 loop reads CASSSQGPPQHF. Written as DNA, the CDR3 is TGTGCCAGCTCATCGCAGGGTCCGCCCCAGCATTTT.

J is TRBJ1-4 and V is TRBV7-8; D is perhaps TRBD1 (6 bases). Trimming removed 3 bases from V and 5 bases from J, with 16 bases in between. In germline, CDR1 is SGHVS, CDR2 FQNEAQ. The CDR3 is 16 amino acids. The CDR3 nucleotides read TGTGCCAGCAGCTTCCAGACGGTGGGGGCGAATGAAAAACTGTTTTTT. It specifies CASSFQTVGANEKLFF.

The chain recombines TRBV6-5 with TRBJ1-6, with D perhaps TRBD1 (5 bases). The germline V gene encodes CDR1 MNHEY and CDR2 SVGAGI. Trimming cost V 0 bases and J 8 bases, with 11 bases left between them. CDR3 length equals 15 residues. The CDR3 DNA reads TGTGCCAGCAGTTACTCGGGGGGAAGAGATTCACCCCTCCACTTT. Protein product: CASSYSGGRDSPLHF.

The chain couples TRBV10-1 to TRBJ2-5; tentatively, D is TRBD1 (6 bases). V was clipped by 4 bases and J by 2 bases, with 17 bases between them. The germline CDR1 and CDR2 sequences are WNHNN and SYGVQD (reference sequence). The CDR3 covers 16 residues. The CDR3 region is CASSATQGMGQETQYF. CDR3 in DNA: TGCGCCAGCAGTGCGACTCAGGGGATGGGGCAAGAGACCCAGTACTTC.

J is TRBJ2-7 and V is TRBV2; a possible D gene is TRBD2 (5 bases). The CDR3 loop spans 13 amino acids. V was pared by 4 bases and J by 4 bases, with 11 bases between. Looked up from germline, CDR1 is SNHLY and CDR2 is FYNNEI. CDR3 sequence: CASSVGKAYEQYF. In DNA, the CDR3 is TGTGCCAGCAGTGTCGGGAAGGCTTACGAGCAGTACTTC.

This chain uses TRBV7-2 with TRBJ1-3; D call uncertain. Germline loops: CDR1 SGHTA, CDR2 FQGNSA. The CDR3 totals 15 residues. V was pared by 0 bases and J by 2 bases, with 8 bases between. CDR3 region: CASSLAPGAGNTIYF. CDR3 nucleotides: TGTGCCAGCAGCTTAGCGCCCGGGGCTGGAAACACCATATATTTT.

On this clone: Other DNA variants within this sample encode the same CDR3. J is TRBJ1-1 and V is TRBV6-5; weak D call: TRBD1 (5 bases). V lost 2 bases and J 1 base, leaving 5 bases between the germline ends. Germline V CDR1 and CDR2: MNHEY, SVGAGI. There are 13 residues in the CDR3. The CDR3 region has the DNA TGTGCCAGCAGTTACGGGACGAACACTGAAGCTTTCTTT. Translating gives CASSYGTNTEAFF.

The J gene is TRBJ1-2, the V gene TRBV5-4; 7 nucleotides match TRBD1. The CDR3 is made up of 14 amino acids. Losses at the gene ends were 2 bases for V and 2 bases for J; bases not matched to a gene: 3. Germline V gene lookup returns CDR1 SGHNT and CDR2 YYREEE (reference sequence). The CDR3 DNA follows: TGTGCCAGCAGCTTTAAACAGGGGAACTATGGCTACACCTTC. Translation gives CASSFKQGNYGYTF. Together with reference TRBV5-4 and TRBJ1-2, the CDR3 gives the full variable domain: ETGVTQSPTHLIKTRGQQVTLRCSSQSGHNTVSWYQQALGQGPQFIFQYYREEENGRGNFPPRFSGLQFPNYSSELNVNALELDDSALYLCASSFKQGNYGYTFGSGTRLTVV.

In nucleotides, the CDR3 is TGTGCCAGCAGCCAAGGGCTCCTAGCGGGCTACAATGAGCAGTTCTTC. Protein sequence: CASSQGLLAGYNEQFF. This rearrangement joins TRBV14 to TRBJ2-1, with TRBD2 matching 8 bases. Germline CDR1 and CDR2: SGHDN and FVKESK. V lost 1 base to trimming and J lost 3 bases; unmatched junction nucleotides: 5. The CDR3 consists of 16 residues.

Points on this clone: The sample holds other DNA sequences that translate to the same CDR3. The CDR3 DNA follows: TGTGCCAGCAGCTTGTCGGGTGCAGATACGCAGTATTTT. Its protein is CASSLSGADTQYF. The gene calls are TRBV5-4 and TRBJ2-3; D is undetermined. Germline CDR1 is SGHNT and CDR2 is YYREEE (reference sequence). Trimming left V 1 base short and J 4 bases short, with 7 bases between. The CDR3 extends over 13 amino acids.

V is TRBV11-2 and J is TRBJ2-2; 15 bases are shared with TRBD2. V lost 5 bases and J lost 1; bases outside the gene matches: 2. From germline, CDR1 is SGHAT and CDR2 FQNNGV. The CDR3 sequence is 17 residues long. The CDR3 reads CASSKGLAGGNTGELFF. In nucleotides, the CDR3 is TGTGCCAGCAGCAAGGGACTAGCGGGGGGGAACACCGGGGAGCTGTTTTTT.

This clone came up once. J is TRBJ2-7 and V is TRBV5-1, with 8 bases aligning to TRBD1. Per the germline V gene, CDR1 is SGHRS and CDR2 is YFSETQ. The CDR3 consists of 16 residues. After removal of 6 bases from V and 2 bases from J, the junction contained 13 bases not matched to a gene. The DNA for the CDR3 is TGCGCCAGCAAGCAGGGAGGAGACAGGGGTCCCTACGAGCAGTACTTC. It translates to CASKQGGDRGPYEQYF.

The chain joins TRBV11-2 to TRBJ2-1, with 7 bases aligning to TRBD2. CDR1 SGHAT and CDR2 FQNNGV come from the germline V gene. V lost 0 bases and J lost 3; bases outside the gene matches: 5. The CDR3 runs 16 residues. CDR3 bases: TGTGCCAGCAGCTTAGATGGCAGGGAGGGCTACAATGAGCAGTTCTTC. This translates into CASSLDGREGYNEQFF.

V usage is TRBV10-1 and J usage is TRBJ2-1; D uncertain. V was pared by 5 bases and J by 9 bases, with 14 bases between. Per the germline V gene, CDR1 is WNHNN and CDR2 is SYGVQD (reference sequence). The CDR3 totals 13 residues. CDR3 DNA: TGCGCCAGCAGTCCCTCAGTGGGTGGTGAGCAGTTCTTC. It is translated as CASSPSVGGEQFF.

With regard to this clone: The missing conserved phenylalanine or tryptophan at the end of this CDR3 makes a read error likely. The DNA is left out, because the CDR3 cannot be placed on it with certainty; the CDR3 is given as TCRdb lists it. The CDR3 sequence: CAIQGPITSERVL. V gene TRBV10-3 combines with J gene TRBJ1-2; the table assigns TRBD1, which was not confirmed against the DNA. The CDR3 contains 13 residues when both ends are counted. Per germline, CDR1 ENHRY and CDR2 SYGVKD.

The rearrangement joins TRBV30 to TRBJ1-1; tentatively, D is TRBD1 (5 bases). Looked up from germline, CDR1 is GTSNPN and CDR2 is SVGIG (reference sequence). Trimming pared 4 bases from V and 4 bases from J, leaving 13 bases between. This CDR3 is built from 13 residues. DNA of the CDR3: TGTGCCTGGACACGACCCGGGGGCACTGAAGCTTTCTTT. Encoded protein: CAWTRPGGTEAFF.

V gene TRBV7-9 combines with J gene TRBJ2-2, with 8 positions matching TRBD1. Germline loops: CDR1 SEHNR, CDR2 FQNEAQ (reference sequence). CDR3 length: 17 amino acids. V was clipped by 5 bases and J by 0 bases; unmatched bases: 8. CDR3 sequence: CASSRQGTLSNTGELFF. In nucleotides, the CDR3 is TGTGCCAGCAGCAGACAGGGGACCTTGTCGAACACCGGGGAGCTGTTTTTT.

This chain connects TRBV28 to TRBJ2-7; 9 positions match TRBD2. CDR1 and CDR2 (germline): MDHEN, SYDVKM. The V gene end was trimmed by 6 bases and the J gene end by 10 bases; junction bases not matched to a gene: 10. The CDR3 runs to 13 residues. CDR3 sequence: CASSRGLTSGQYF. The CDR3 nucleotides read TGTGCCAGCAGCCGGGGACTGACTAGCGGTCAGTACTTC. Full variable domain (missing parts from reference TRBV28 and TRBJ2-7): DVKVTQSSRYLVKRTGEKVFLECVQDMDHENMFWYRQDPGLGLRLIYFSYDVKMKEKGDIPEGYSVSREKKERFSLILESASTNQTSMYLCASSRGLTSGQYFGPGTRLTVT.

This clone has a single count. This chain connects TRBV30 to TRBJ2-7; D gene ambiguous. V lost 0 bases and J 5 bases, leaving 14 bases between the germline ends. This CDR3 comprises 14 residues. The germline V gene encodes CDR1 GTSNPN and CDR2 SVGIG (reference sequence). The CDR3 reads CAWSVRPLGHEQYF. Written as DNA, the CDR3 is TGTGCCTGGAGTGTAAGACCCCTCGGACACGAGCAGTACTTC.

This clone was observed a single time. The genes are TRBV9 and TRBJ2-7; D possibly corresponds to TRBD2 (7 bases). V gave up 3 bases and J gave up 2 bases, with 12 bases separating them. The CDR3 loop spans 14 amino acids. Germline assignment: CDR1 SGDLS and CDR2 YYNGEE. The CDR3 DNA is TGTGCCAGCAGCGAGCGGGACATCCCCTACGAGCAGTACTTC. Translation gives CASSERDIPYEQYF. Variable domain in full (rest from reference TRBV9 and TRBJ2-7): DSGVTQTPKHLITATGQRVTLRCSPRSGDLSVYWYQQSLDQGLQFLIQYYNGEERAKGNILERFSAQQFPDLHSELNLSSLELGDSALYFCASSERDIPYEQYFGPGTRLTVT.

This CDR3 reads CASTPMAGQGTGNTIYF. The CDR3, as DNA: TGTGCCAGCACCCCGATGGCGGGACAGGGAACTGGAAACACCATATATTTT. The genes are TRBV7-2 and TRBJ1-3; TRBD1 matches 9 bases. V lost 7 bases and J lost 2; bases outside the gene matches: 12. The germline gives CDR1 SGHTA, CDR2 FQGNSA. CDR3 length equals 17 residues.